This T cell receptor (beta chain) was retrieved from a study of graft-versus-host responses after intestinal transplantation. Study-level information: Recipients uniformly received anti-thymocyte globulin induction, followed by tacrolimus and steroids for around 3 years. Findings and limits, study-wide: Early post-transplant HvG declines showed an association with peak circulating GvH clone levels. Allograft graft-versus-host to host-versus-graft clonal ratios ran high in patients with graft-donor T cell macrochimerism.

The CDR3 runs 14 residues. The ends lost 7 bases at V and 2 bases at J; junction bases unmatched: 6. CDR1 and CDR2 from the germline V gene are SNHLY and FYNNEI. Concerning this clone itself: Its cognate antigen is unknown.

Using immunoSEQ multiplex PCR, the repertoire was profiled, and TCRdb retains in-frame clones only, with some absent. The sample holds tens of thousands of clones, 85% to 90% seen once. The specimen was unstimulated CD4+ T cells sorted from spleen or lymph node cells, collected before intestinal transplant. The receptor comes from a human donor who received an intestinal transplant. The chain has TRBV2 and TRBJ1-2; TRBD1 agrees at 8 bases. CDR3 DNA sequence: TGTGCCAGCAATCCGGACAGGGTAAACTATGGCTACACCTTC. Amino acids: CASNPDRVNYGYTF.